This TCR beta chain was recorded in a study of human T cells and chemical hapten exposure. Time point of the sample: healthy volunteer bleed at 2 weeks. Unfractionated whole blood yielded total RNA. TCRdb itself ran the RACE reads through MiXCR, one entry per CDR3 protein. The sample lists about 130,000 distinct CDR3 sequences; approximately 9% were seen once. CDR1 and CDR2 (germline): ENHRY, SYGVKD. Trimming cost V 6 bases and J 2 bases, with 9 bases left between them. This CDR3 spans 13 amino acids. Material: whole blood. The sequence came from a male donor in good health. Some clones in this sample may be carry-over from other donors' samples. This rearrangement joins TRBV10-3 to TRBJ2-3, with D hard to call. CDR3 sequence (DNA): TGTGCCATCAGGGGTCCAGTCACAGATACGCAGTATTTT. Translating gives CAIRGPVTDTQYF.